This T cell receptor (beta chain) was recorded in a study of T cell responses to AZD1222 COVID-19 vaccine. Broader study findings: Spike-specific TCR breadth and depth both grew after two AZD1222 doses. CD4 TCRs associated with vaccination spanned spike, dominating at 160-218 and 743-854.

It was second doses at about 4 or about 12 weeks that were pooled. The ends were cut back, 0 bases at V and 13 bases at J, with 17 bases in the middle. Per germline, CDR1 SGDLS and CDR2 YYNGEE. CDR3 length: 15 residues. The protocol was immunoSEQ multiplex PCR, while the TCRdb copy is restricted to in-frame clones and leaves out a portion. The sample shows some 100,000 clones, 92% of them seen only once. Concerning this clone itself: Its target is not known.

This specimen was peripheral blood, taken 28 days after the second AZD1222 dose. The clonotype comes from an adult who received the AZD1222 COVID-19 vaccine. The chain employs TRBV9 and TRBJ1-6, with a possible D match to TRBD1 (5 bases). Here the CDR3 reads CASSVGGHLGTPLHF. Here the CDR3 DNA reads TGTGCCAGCAGCGTAGGCGGTCATTTGGGGACGCCCCTCCACTTT. The variable domain in full, completed from reference TRBV9 and TRBJ1-6, reads DSGVTQTPKHLITATGQRVTLRCSPRSGDLSVYWYQQSLDQGLQFLIQYYNGEERAKGNILERFSAQQFPDLHSELNLSSLELGDSALYFCASSVGGHLGTPLHFGNGTRLTVT.